This passage covers 17 T cell receptor beta chains from one sample sequenced in a study of T cells in Graves' hyperthyroidism and ophthalmopathy. Amplification yielded TCR beta CDR3 regions, with RNA transcripts as the source. The HTBI set primed first-round TCR CDR3 RT-PCR. Via MiXCR, TCRdb re-called the multiplex PCR reads, giving one row per CDR3 protein. Here the sample spans about 570,000 distinct CDR3 sequences, about 15% being singletons. Input material: blood. Source of these receptors: a woman aged 40 to 50 with Graves' hyperthyroidism.

In this sample, this clonotype turned up a few times. The J gene is TRBJ2-3, the V gene TRBV9; possibly TRBD2 for D (6 bases). Germline values: CDR1 SGDLS, CDR2 YYNGEE. V was pared by 3 bases and J by 6 bases, with 26 bases between. The CDR3 consists of 18 residues. CDR3 loop: CASSARPLATAPSDTQYF. CDR3 nucleotide sequence: TGTGCCAGCAGCGCGCGGCCCCTAGCGACCGCGCCGTCCGATACGCAGTATTTT.

This clonotype was counted only a few times. The CDR3 region is CASSTGTGPYGYTF. For the CDR3, the DNA is TGTGCCAGCAGTACCGGGACAGGGCCCTATGGCTACACCTTC. The gene calls are TRBV12-3 or TRBV12-4 and TRBJ1-2; 9 bases map to TRBD1. V lost 5 bases, J lost 4 bases, and 5 bases stayed unmatched. The CDR3 is 14 amino acids.

This clonotype has a count of ten or more. The V and J genes are TRBV6-2 or TRBV6-3 and TRBJ2-1, with 9 bases fitting TRBD2. The V gene's germline CDR1 is MNHEY and CDR2 SVGEGT. The CDR3 is 15 amino acids. The ends lost 2 bases at V and 4 bases at J; junction bases unmatched: 3. CDR3 in DNA: TGTGCCAGCAGTTACACTAGCGGGCCTTACAATGAGCAGTTCTTC. Its translation is CASSYTSGPYNEQFF.

This clonotype has only a few counts. This chain uses TRBV19 with TRBJ1-5; TRBD1 might be the D (5 bases). Deletions cut 1 base from V and 10 bases from J, with 11 bases between. The germline V gene encodes CDR1 LNHDA and CDR2 SQIVND (reference sequence). The CDR3 contains 13 residues. This CDR3 is CASSIGWGEPQHF. The DNA of the CDR3 is TGTGCCAGTAGTATAGGGTGGGGGGAACCCCAGCATTTT. Complete variable domain (other parts from reference TRBV19 and TRBJ1-5): DGGITQSPKYLFRKEGQNVTLSCEQNLNHDAMYWYRQDPGQGLRLIYYSQIVNDFQKGDIAEGYSVSREKKESFPLTVTSAQKNPTAFYLCASSIGWGEPQHFGDGTRLSIL.

This clonotype was recorded at least ten times. The chain couples TRBV20-1 to TRBJ2-7, with 9 bases aligning to TRBD2. V lost 3 bases and J lost 2; bases outside the gene matches: 14. The CDR3 has 17 amino acids. Looked up from germline, CDR1 is DFQATT and CDR2 is SNEGSKA (reference sequence). The CDR3 sequence: CSASPIGGTSSPYEQYF. CDR3 nucleotide sequence: TGCAGTGCTAGCCCTATTGGGGGGACTAGCTCTCCCTACGAGCAGTACTTC.

The CDR3 loop is CASSRVFVAGGGELFF. Here the CDR3 DNA reads TGTGCCAGCAGCCGAGTTTTCGTGGCGGGAGGTGGGGAGCTGTTTTTT. The gene calls are TRBV14 and TRBJ2-2; 8 nucleotides align to TRBD2. Trimming removed 4 bases from V and 8 bases from J; junction bases left unmatched: 12. The CDR3 spans 16 residues. Germline V gene sequence: CDR1 SGHDN, CDR2 FVKESK. Full variable domain (remainder filled in from reference TRBV14 and TRBJ2-2): EAGVTQFPSHSVIEKGQTVTLRCDPISGHDNLYWYRRVMGKEIKFLLHFVKESKQDESGMPNNRFLAERTGGTYSTLKVQPAELEDSGVYFCASSRVFVAGGGELFFGEGSRLTVL.

Many counts were recorded for this clonotype. This chain connects TRBV20-1 to TRBJ2-3; TRBD2 matches 10 bases. CDR1 DFQATT and CDR2 SNEGSKA come from the germline V gene (reference sequence). The trim removed 1 base at V and 5 bases at J, leaving 6 bases unmatched. CDR3 length equals 15 residues. The CDR3 region has the DNA TGCAGTGCTAGAGGGCTAGCGGGAGTTCGAGATACGCAGTATTTT. Its translation is CSARGLAGVRDTQYF.

This clonotype has more than one count but fewer than ten. The chain is built from TRBV6-1 and TRBJ2-1, with 8 bases aligning to TRBD2. The germline V gene encodes CDR1 MNHNS and CDR2 SASEGT. CDR3 length: 15 residues. Trimming removed 4 bases from V and 11 bases from J; junction bases left unmatched: 13. This CDR3 reads CASSAEGVAGNQQFF. The DNA of the CDR3 is TGTGCCAGCAGTGCCGAGGGGGTAGCGGGAAATCAGCAGTTCTTC.

This clonotype was observed many times. The V and J genes are TRBV7-2 and TRBJ2-7; no clear D gene. The CDR3 loop spans 15 amino acids. Trimming pared 5 bases from V and 0 bases from J, leaving 14 bases between. Germline CDR1 is SGHTA and CDR2 is FQGNSA. The CDR3 DNA is TGTGCCAGCAGCCCCGTGGGCGGACGCTCCTACGAGCAGTACTTC. Its protein is CASSPVGGRSYEQYF.

In this sample, this clonotype turned up a few times. J is TRBJ2-3 and V is TRBV9; 7 nucleotides line up with TRBD2. V lost 0 bases to trimming and J lost 0 bases; unmatched junction nucleotides: 7. In germline, CDR1 is SGDLS, CDR2 YYNGEE. The CDR3 contains 17 residues. The CDR3 region has the DNA TGTGCCAGCAGCGTAGTAGCTAGCGGCAGTAGCACAGATACGCAGTATTTT. Protein sequence: CASSVVASGSSTDTQYF. Filled out from reference TRBV9 and TRBJ2-3, the complete variable domain reads DSGVTQTPKHLITATGQRVTLRCSPRSGDLSVYWYQQSLDQGLQFLIQYYNGEERAKGNILERFSAQQFPDLHSELNLSSLELGDSALYFCASSVVASGSSTDTQYFGPGTRLTVL.

This clonotype was found many times. The rearrangement uses TRBV7-8 and TRBJ2-7; D is uncertain. CDR1 SGHVS and CDR2 FQNEAQ come from the germline V gene. With 1 base removed from V and 9 bases from J, the gap between germline ends came to 7 bases. The CDR3 sequence is 11 residues long. In DNA form, the CDR3 reads TGTGCCAGCAGCTTAGAAGTTACGCAGTACTTC. Encoded protein: CASSLEVTQYF.

The chain employs TRBV28 and TRBJ1-2; no definite D call. V dropped 3 bases and J dropped 7 bases, with 15 bases sitting between them. The CDR3 runs to 14 residues. Germline V CDR1 and CDR2: MDHEN, SYDVKM. In nucleotides, the CDR3 is TGTGCCAGCAGTTTTGAGGCCCCGCGAGGTGGCTACACCTTC. Amino acids: CASSFEAPRGGYTF.

V is TRBV6-2 or TRBV6-3 and J is TRBJ2-7, with D uncertain. Germline V CDR1 and CDR2: MNHEY, SVGEGT. CDR3 size: 14 residues. V was clipped by 0 bases and J by 3 bases, with 9 bases between them. This CDR3 reads CASSYSQTFYEQYF. The CDR3 DNA follows: TGTGCCAGCAGTTACTCACAGACCTTCTACGAGCAGTACTTC.

The table lists this clonotype with many counts. The chain carries TRBV28 and TRBJ2-7; TRBD2 aligns across 11 bases. Trimming at V came to 5 bases and at J to 4 bases, leaving 7 bases not matched to a gene. Per the germline V gene, CDR1 is MDHEN and CDR2 is SYDVKM. The CDR3 runs 15 residues. CDR3: CASSLAGGIQYEQYF. CDR3 DNA: TGTGCCAGCAGTCTAGCGGGAGGAATCCAATACGAGCAGTACTTC.

This clonotype was seen at least ten times. V usage is TRBV10-3 and J usage is TRBJ2-5, with a weak D call TRBD1 (5 bases). The length of the CDR3 is 15 residues. Germline loops: CDR1 ENHRY, CDR2 SYGVKD. The V end lost 10 bases, the J end lost 5 bases, and 23 bases lay between the germline ends. In DNA, the CDR3 is TGTGCCACCGCACTGGGGCGGTCAAACGGGGAGACCCAGTACTTC. This gives the protein CATALGRSNGETQYF.

At least ten counts were recorded for this clonotype. The chain joins TRBV20-1 to TRBJ2-1; the match to TRBD2 covers 8 bases. The V segment lost 1 base and the J segment 5 bases; nucleotides outside the gene matches: 10. Germline loops: CDR1 DFQATT, CDR2 SNEGSKA (reference sequence). The CDR3 covers 16 residues. DNA of the CDR3: TGCAGTGCTAGAGTTGCCAGCGGGAGTGTCAACAATGAGCAGTTCTTC. This sequence encodes CSARVASGSVNNEQFF.

The V call is TRBV20-1, the J call TRBJ2-1; unclear D gene. Germline V CDR1 and CDR2: DFQATT, SNEGSKA (reference sequence). The ends were cut back, 3 bases at V and 8 bases at J, with 5 bases in the middle. The CDR3 has 10 amino acids. The CDR3 protein is CSASQHEQFF. As DNA, the CDR3 is TGCAGTGCTAGTCAGCATGAGCAGTTCTTC.